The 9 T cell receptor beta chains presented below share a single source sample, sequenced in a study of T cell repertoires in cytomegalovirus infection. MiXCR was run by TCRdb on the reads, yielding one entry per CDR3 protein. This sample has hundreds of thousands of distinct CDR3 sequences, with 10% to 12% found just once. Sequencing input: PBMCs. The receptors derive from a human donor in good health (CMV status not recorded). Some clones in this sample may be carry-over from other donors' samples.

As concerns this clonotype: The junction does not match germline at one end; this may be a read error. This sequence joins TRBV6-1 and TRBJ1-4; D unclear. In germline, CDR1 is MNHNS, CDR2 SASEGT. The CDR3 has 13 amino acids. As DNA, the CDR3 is TGTGTCAGCAGAGCCAGCCCGGGAGAAAAACTGTTTTTT. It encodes CVSRASPGEKLFF.

In DNA form, the CDR3 reads TGCAGTGCTAGAGATTGGACAGGGGGTGGATACGAGCAGTACTTC. This gives the protein CSARDWTGGGYEQYF. The chain recombines TRBV20-1 with TRBJ2-7, with 10 nucleotides matching TRBD1. The CDR3 contains 15 residues. The germline V gene encodes CDR1 DFQATT and CDR2 SNEGSKA (reference sequence). V lost 0 bases and J lost 4; bases outside the gene matches: 6.

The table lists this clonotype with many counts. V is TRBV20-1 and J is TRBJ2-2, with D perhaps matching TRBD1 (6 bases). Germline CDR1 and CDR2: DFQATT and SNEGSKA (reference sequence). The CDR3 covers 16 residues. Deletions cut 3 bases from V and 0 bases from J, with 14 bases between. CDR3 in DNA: TGCAGTGCTAGTAGGTCCCAGGGGCCGAACACCGGGGAGCTGTTTTTT. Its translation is CSASRSQGPNTGELFF.

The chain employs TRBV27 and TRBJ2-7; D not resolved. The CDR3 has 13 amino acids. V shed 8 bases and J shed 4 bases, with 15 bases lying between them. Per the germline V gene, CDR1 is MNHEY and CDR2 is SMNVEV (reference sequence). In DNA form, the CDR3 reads TGTGCCAGCGGAGTACCAGGCGCTTACGAGCAGTACTTC. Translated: CASGVPGAYEQYF.

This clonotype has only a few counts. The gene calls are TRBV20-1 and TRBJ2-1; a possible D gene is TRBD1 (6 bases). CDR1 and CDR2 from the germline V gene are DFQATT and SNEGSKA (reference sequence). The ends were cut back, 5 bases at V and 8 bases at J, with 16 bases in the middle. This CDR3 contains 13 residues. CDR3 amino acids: CSAYGQLEHEQFF. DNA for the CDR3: TGCAGTGCTTACGGACAGCTTGAACATGAGCAGTTCTTC.

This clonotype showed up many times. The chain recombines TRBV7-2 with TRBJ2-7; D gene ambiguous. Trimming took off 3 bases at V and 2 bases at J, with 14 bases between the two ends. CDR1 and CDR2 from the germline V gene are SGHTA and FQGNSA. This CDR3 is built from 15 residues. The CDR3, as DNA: TGTGCCAGCAGCTTGGGTAGTGGCCGCACCTACGAGCAGTACTTC. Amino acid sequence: CASSLGSGRTYEQYF.

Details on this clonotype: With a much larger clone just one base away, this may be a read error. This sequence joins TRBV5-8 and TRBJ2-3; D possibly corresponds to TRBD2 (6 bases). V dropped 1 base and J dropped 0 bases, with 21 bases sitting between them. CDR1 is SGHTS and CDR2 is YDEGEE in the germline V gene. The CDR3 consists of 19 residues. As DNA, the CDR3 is TGTGCCAGCAGCTTGCTAATATTCCTTAGCGGAACTAGCACAGATACGCAGTATTTT. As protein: CASSLLIFLSGTSTDTQYF.

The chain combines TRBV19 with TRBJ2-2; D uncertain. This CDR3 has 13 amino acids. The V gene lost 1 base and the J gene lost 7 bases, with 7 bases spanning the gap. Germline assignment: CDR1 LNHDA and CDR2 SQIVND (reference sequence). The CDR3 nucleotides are TGTGCCAGTAGTATAGCTGATTACGGGGAGCTGTTTTTT. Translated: CASSIADYGELFF.

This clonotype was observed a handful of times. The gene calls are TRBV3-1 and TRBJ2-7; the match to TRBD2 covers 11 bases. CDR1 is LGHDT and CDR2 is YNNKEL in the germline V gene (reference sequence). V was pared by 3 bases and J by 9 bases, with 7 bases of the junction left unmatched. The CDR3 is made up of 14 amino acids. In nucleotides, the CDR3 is TGTGCCAGCAGCCATGGATTACTAGCGGGAGCGCAGTACTTC. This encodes CASSHGLLAGAQYF.